This entry concerns a single TCR beta chain. These data originate in a study of blood T cell repertoires in COVID-19. Turning to the study itself: COVID-19 samples, acute and convalescent, were from the United States, Italy and Spain. PBMCs, B-cell-depleted T cells, or T cells provided the cDNA or gDNA that made up the material.

The V gene lost 0 bases and the J gene lost 7 bases, with 10 bases spanning the gap. Looked up from germline, CDR1 is SEHNR and CDR2 is FQNEAQ (reference sequence). This CDR3 is built from 15 residues. Per the study methods: Amplified reference gene primers provided the basis for estimating nucleated cell counts. Sequencing was performed with immunoSEQ multiplex PCR; in TCRdb, only in-frame clones are kept and a portion is missing. That table is the source of V, J and clone size, and D and trimming were worked out from the DNA. The sample holds approximately 210,000 clones, approximately 78% seen once.

The chain combines TRBV7-9 with TRBJ1-6, with D possibly matching TRBD1 (5 bases). Sequenced input: peripheral blood. The clonotype originates from a woman aged 40 to 50 with acute or convalescent COVID-19. CDR3 nucleotides: TGTGCCAGCAGCTTAGCGGGAGGGGCCAATTCACCCCTCCACTTT. Protein sequence: CASSLAGGANSPLHF.